Following are 7 T cell receptor beta chains from one sample sequenced in a study of control samples from healthy donors and cancer patients. The data were produced by immunoSEQ multiplex PCR, yet TCRdb's version contains in-frame clones alone and is incomplete. The repertoire includes 90,000 to 100,000 clones, 88% of them detected once, and roughly an eighth sits in the top ten. Sequencing input: blood. Receptors originate from a woman in her sixties or seventies in good health.

This clone has more than one count but fewer than ten. The J gene is TRBJ1-5, the V gene TRBV15; D is ambiguous. The length of the CDR3 is 13 residues. Trimming shortened V by 5 bases and J by 6 bases, and 11 bases separated the two germline ends. In germline, CDR1 is LNHNV, CDR2 YYDKDF (reference sequence). DNA of the CDR3: TGTGCCACCAGCTACACACCCGGTCAGCCCCAGCATTTT. Translated, it gives CATSYTPGQPQHF.

This sequence joins TRBV6-1 and TRBJ2-4; D is unclear. Deletions cut 3 bases from V and 4 bases from J, with 10 bases between. Germline CDR1 reads MNHNS; CDR2 reads SASEGT. This CDR3 is 14 amino acids long. The CDR3 nucleotides are TGTGCCAGCAGTGACCGGGTCAGAAAAAACATTCAGTACTTC. Its protein product is CASSDRVRKNIQYF.

CDR3 DNA: TGTGCCAGCAGTGGACAGGGGGGGATAAATCAGCCCCAGCATTTT. This gives the protein CASSGQGGINQPQHF. The chain is built from TRBV2 and TRBJ1-5, with 9 bases fitting TRBD1. CDR1 and CDR2 (germline): SNHLY, FYNNEI. The length of the CDR3 is 15 residues. J gave up 4 bases and V 4 bases, and 5 bases lay outside the gene matches. The full variable domain, its missing parts supplied by reference TRBV2 and TRBJ1-5, is EPEVTQTPSHQVTQMGQEVILRCVPISNHLYFYWYRQILGQKVEFLVSFYNNEISEKSEIFDDQFSVERPDGSNFTLKIRSTKLEDSAMYFCASSGQGGINQPQHFGDGTRLSIL.

This clone was seen a handful of times. This sequence joins TRBV19 and TRBJ1-1; D unclear. The germline gives CDR1 LNHDA, CDR2 SQIVND (reference sequence). Trimming pared 8 bases from V and 1 base from J, leaving 14 bases between. This CDR3 contains 14 residues. The DNA for the CDR3 is TGTGCCAGTGAAGGTGGGATAGGGAACACTGAAGCTTTCTTT. Residues: CASEGGIGNTEAFF.

The gene calls are TRBV2 and TRBJ2-7; no clear D gene. V lost 3 bases, J lost 4 bases, and 10 bases lay in between. Germline CDR1 reads SNHLY; CDR2 reads FYNNEI. CDR3 length: 13 amino acids. CDR3 in DNA: TGTGCCAGCAGTGACCCCAGGAGTTACGAGCAGTACTTC. Its protein product is CASSDPRSYEQYF.

This clone appeared once. The chain joins TRBV6-1 to TRBJ1-2; D unresolved. The CDR3 consists of 13 residues. V lost 2 bases and J lost 9, with 13 bases in between. Per germline, CDR1 MNHNS and CDR2 SASEGT. CDR3 sequence: CASSESVGLRYTF. In DNA form, the CDR3 reads TGTGCCAGCAGTGAATCGGTAGGCCTCCGCTACACCTTC.

The chain joins TRBV2 to TRBJ2-7; no clear D. The CDR3 is made up of 13 amino acids. From germline, CDR1 is SNHLY and CDR2 FYNNEI. Trimming cost V 9 bases and J 5 bases, with 17 bases left between them. CDR3 sequence: CASLLSEGNEQYF. CDR3 sequence (DNA): TGTGCCAGTCTTCTTAGTGAAGGGAACGAGCAGTACTTC. The full variable domain, with the rest looked up from reference TRBV2 and TRBJ2-7, is EPEVTQTPSHQVTQMGQEVILRCVPISNHLYFYWYRQILGQKVEFLVSFYNNEISEKSEIFDDQFSVERPDGSNFTLKIRSTKLEDSAMYFCASLLSEGNEQYFGPGTRLTVT.